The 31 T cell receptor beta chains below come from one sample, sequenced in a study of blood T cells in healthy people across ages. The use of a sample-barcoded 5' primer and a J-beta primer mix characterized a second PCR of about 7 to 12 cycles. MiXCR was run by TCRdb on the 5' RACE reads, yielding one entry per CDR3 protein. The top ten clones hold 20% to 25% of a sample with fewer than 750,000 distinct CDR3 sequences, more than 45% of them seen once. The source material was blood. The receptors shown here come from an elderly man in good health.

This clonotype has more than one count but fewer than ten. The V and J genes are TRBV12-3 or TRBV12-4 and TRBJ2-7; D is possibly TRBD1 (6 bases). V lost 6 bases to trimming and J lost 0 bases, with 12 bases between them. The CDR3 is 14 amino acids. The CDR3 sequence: CASRARDNSYEQYF. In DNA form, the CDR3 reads TGTGCCAGCAGGGCCCGGGACAACTCCTACGAGCAGTACTTC.

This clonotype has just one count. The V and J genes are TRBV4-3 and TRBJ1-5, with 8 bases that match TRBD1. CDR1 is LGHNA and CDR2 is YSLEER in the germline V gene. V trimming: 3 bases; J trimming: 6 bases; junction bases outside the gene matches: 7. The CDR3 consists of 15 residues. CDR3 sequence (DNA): TGCGCCAGCAGCCAGATGACAGGGGACGGTCAGCCCCAGCATTTT. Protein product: CASSQMTGDGQPQHF.

The DNA for the CDR3 is TGTGCCAGCAGCTTAGAGGCAGTCTACGAGCAGTACTTC. It translates to CASSLEAVYEQYF. This rearrangement joins TRBV11-2 to TRBJ2-5; D not certain. The J call may not be correct, given that the DNA end is closer to TRBJ2-7. This CDR3 comprises 13 residues. The germline CDR1 and CDR2 sequences are SGHAT and FQNNGV.

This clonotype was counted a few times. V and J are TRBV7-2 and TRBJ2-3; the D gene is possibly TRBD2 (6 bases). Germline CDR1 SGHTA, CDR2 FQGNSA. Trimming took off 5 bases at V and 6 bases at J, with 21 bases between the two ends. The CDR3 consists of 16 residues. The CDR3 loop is CASSRRVSGRVDTQYF. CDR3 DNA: TGTGCCAGCAGCAGAAGAGTTAGCGGACGTGTTGATACGCAGTATTTT.

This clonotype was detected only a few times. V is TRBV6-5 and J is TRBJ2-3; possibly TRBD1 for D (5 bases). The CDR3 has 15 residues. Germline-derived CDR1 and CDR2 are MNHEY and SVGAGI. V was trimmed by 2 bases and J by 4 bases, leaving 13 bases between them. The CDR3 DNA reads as TGTGCCAGCAGTTACGTCCAGGGTCATGCAGATACGCAGTATTTT. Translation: CASSYVQGHADTQYF.

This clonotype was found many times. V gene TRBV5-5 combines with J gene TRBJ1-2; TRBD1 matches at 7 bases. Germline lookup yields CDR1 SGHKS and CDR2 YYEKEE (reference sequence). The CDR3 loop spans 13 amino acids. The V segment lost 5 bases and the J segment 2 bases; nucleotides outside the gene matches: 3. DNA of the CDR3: TGTGCCAGCAGAACGGACAGGAACTATGGCTACACCTTC. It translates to CASRTDRNYGYTF.

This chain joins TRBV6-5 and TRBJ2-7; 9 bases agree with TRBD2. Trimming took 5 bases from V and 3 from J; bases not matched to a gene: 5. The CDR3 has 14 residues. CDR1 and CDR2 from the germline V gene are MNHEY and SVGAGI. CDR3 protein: CASSLSGSLYEQYF. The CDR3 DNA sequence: TGTGCCAGCAGTCTTAGCGGGAGTCTCTACGAGCAGTACTTC.

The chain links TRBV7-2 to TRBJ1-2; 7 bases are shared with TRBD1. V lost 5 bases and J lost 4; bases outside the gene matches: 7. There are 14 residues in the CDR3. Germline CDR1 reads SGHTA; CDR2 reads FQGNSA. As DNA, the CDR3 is TGTGCCAGCAGCCCCGGGACAGAGCGCTATGGCTACACCTTC. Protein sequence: CASSPGTERYGYTF.

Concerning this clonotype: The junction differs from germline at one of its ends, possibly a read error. The CDR3 reads CASSPSGPESSGANALTF. Written as DNA, the CDR3 is TGCGCCAGCAGCCCGAGTGGACCTGAGAGCTCTGGGGCCAACGCCCTGACTTTC. V gene TRBV4-3 combines with J gene TRBJ2-6; tentative D call: TRBD1 (5 bases). The CDR3 contains 18 residues. In germline, CDR1 is LGHNA, CDR2 YSLEER.

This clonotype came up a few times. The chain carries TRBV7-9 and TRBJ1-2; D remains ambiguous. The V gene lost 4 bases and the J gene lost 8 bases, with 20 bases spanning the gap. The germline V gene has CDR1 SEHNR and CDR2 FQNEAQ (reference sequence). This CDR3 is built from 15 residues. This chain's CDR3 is CASSYSDGRLGGYTF. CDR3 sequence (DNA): TGTGCCAGCAGCTACTCGGACGGAAGACTGGGAGGCTACACCTTC.

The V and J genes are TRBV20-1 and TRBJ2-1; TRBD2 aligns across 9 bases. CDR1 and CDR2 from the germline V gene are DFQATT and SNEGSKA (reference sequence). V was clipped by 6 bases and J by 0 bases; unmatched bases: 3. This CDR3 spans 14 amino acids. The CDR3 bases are TGCAGTGCCATAGCGGGAGCCTCCTACAATGAGCAGTTCTTC. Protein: CSAIAGASYNEQFF.

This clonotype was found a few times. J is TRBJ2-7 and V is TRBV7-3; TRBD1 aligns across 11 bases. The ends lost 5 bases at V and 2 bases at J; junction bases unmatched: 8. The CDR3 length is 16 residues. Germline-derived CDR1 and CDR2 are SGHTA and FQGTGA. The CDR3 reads CASSPGGTGGAYEQYF. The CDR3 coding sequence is TGTGCCAGCAGCCCCGGGGGGACAGGGGGAGCCTACGAGCAGTACTTC.

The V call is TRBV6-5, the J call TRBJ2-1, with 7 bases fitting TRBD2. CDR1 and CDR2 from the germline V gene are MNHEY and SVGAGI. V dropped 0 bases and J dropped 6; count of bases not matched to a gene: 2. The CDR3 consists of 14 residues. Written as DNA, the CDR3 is TGTGCCAGCAGTTACTCATGGGGGGGCAATGAGCAGTTCTTC. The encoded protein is CASSYSWGGNEQFF.

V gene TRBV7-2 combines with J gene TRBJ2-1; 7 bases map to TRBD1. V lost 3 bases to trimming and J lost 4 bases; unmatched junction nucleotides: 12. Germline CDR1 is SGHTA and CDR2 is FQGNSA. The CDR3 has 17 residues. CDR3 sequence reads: CASSFRGAGTDYNEQFF. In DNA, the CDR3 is TGTGCCAGCAGCTTCAGGGGAGCCGGGACAGATTACAATGAGCAGTTCTTC.

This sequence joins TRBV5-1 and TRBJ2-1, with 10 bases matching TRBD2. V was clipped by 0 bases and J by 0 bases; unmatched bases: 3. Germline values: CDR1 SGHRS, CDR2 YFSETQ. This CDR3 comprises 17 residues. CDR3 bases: TGCGCCAGCAGCTTGGTTACTAGCGGGGCCTCCTACAATGAGCAGTTCTTC. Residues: CASSLVTSGASYNEQFF. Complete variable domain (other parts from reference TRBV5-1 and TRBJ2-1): KAGVTQTPRYLIKTRGQQVTLSCSPISGHRSVSWYQQTPGQGLQFLFEYFSETQRNKGNFPGRFSGRQFSNSRSEMNVSTLELGDSALYLCASSLVTSGASYNEQFFGPGTRLTVL.

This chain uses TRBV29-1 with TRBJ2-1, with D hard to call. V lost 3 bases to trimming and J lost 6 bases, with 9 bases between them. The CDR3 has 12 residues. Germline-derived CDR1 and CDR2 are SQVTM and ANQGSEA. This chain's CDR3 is CSVDLVGNEQFF. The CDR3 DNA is TGCAGCGTTGATCTTGTGGGCAATGAGCAGTTCTTC.

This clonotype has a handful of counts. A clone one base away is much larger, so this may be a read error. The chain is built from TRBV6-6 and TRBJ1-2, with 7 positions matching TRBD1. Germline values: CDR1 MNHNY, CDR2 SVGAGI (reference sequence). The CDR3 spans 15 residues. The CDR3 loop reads CASSYSKGQTNGHTF. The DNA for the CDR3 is TGTGCCAGCAGTTACTCTAAGGGACAGACAAATGGCCACACCTTC.

CDR3 sequence reads: CASSYGGRGGDTQYF. The CDR3 nucleotides read TGCGCCAGCAGCTACGGCGGGAGAGGAGGGGATACGCAGTATTTT. J is TRBJ2-3 and V is TRBV5-1; TRBD2 agrees at 7 bases. The V segment lost 3 bases and the J segment 6 bases; nucleotides outside the gene matches: 10. CDR3 length: 15 residues. Germline-derived CDR1 and CDR2 are SGHRS and YFSETQ.

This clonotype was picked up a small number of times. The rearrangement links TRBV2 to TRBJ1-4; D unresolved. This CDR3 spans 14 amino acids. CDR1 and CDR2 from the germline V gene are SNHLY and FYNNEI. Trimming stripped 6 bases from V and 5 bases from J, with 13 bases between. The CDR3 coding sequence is TGTGCCAGCAGGGGAGTCAGACAAAATGAAAAACTGTTTTTT. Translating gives CASRGVRQNEKLFF.

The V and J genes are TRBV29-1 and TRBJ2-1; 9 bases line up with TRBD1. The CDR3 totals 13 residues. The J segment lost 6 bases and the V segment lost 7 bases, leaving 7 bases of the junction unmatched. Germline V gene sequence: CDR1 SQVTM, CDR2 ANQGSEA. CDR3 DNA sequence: TGCAGCGCCGGGACAGGGTCGCTCAATGAGCAGTTCTTC. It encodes CSAGTGSLNEQFF.

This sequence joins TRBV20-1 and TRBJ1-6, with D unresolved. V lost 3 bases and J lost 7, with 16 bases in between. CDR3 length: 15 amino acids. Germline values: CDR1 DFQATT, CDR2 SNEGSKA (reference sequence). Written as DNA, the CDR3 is TGCAGTGCTAGGGTAGCCGGGCGGAACAATTCACCCCTCCACTTT. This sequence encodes CSARVAGRNNSPLHF.

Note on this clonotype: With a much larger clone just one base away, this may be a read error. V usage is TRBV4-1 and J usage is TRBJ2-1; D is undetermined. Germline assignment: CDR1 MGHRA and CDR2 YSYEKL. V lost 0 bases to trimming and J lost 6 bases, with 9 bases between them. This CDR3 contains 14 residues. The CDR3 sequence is CASSQEESLNEQFF. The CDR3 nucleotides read TGCGCCAGCAGCCAAGAAGAGAGTCTCAATGAGCAGTTCTTC.

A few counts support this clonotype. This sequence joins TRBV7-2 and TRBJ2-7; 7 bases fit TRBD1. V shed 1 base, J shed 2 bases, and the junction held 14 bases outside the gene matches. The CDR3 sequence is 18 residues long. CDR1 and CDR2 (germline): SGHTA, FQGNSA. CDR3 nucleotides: TGTGCCAGCAGCTTAGTTGGTGGGAAGGGGGCACGTGCCTACGAGCAGTACTTC. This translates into CASSLVGGKGARAYEQYF.

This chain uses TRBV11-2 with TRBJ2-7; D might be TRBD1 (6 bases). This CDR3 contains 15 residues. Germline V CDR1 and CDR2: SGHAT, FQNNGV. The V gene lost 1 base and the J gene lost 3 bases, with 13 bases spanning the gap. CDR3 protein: CASSLVHRVGYEQYF. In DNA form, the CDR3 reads TGTGCCAGCAGCTTAGTTCACAGGGTGGGCTACGAGCAGTACTTC.

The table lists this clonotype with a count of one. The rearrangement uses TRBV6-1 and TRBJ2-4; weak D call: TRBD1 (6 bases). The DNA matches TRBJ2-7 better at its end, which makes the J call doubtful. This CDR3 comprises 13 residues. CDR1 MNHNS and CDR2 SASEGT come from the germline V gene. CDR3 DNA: TGTGCCAGCAATCGGGACACAACCTACGAGCAGTACTTC. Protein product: CASNRDTTYEQYF.

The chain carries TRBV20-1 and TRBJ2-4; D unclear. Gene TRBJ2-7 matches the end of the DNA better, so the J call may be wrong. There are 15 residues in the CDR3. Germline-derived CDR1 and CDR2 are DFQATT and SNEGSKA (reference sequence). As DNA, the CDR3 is TGCAGTGCTAGGCCCGGAATTGGTTCTAGCTACGAGCAGTACTTC. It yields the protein CSARPGIGSSYEQYF.

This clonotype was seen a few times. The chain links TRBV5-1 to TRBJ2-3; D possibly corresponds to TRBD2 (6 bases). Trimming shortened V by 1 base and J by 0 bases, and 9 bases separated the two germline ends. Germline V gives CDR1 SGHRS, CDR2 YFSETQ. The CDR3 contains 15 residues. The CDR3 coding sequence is TGCGCCAGCAGCTTGTATGGGGGGAGCACAGATACGCAGTATTTT. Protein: CASSLYGGSTDTQYF.

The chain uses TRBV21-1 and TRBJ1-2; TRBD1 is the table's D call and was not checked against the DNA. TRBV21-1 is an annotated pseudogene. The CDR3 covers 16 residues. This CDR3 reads CASSAAGTGLDYGYTF. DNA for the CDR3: TGTGCCAGCAGCGCCGCCGGGACAGGGTTAGACTATGGCTACACCTTC.

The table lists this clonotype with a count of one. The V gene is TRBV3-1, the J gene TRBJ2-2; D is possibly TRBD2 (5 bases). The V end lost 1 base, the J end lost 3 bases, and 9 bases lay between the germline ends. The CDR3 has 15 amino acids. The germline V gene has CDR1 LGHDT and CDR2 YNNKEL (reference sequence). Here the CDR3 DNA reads TGTGCCAGCAGCCAAGGGGCGGGCCACACCGGGGAGCTGTTTTTT. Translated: CASSQGAGHTGELFF.

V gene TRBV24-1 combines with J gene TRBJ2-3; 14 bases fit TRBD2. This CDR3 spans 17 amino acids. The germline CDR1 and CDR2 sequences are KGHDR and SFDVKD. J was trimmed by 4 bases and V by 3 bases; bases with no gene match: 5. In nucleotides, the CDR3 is TGTGCCACCAGTGATCGCGGGACTAGCGGGGGAGCAGATACGCAGTATTTT. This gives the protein CATSDRGTSGGADTQYF.

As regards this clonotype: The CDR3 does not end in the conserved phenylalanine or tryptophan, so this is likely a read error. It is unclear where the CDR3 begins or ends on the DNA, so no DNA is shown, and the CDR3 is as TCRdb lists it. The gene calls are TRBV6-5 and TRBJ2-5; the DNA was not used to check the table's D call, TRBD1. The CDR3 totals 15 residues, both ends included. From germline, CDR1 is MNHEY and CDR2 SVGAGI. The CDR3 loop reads CASSLLWTGDPRAVL.